Below, 21 T cell receptor beta chains from the same sample are listed, as sequenced in a study of cytomegalovirus exposure and HLA in healthy donors. The PCR was carried out with 60 Vbeta primers and 13 Jbeta primers. Clones were read by immunoSEQ multiplex PCR, and TCRdb kept only the in-frame ones, dropping some. The repertoire has 150,000 to 200,000 clones, roughly 80% of them found once; the top ten carry approximately 5%. Material: PBMCs. The receptors come from a woman younger than 35 in good health and CMV-seropositive.

CDR3 coding DNA: TGTGCCAGCAGTTACTTTGACAGCACCTATGGCTACACCTTC. It translates to CASSYFDSTYGYTF. The rearrangement uses TRBV6-5 and TRBJ1-2; weak D call: TRBD1 (5 bases). This CDR3 is built from 14 residues. Germline assignment: CDR1 MNHEY and CDR2 SVGAGI. V shed 1 base and J shed 4 bases, with 10 bases lying between them.

V usage is TRBV5-1 and J usage is TRBJ2-2; D remains unclear. Germline CDR1 SGHRS, CDR2 YFSETQ. The CDR3 totals 14 residues. The V and J ends lost 6 bases and 0 bases respectively, with 9 bases between them. The CDR3 loop is CASKRLTNTGELFF. CDR3 nucleotides: TGCGCCAGCAAGAGACTCACGAACACCGGGGAGCTGTTTTTT.

The chain recombines TRBV5-6 with TRBJ2-3; tentative D call: TRBD2 (5 bases). The V gene's germline CDR1 is SGHDT and CDR2 YYEEEE. The CDR3 contains 14 residues. Trimming shortened V by 7 bases and J by 2 bases, and 14 bases separated the two germline ends. Here the CDR3 DNA reads TGTGCCAGCTCGCTAGTGCGGGCCACAGATACGCAGTATTTT. Its translation is CASSLVRATDTQYF. Full variable domain (rest looked up from reference TRBV5-6 and TRBJ2-3): DAGVTQSPTHLIKTRGQQVTLRCSPKSGHDTVSWYQQALGQGPQFIFQYYEEEERQRGNFPDRFSGHQFPNYSSELNVNALLLGDSALYLCASSLVRATDTQYFGPGTRLTVL.

This sequence joins TRBV7-6 and TRBJ2-2; TRBD1 matches 8 bases. CDR3 length: 16 residues. Germline V lookup: CDR1 SGHVS, CDR2 FNYEAQ. V lost 4 bases and J lost 1; bases outside the gene matches: 5. The CDR3 nucleotides read TGTGCCAGCAGCTATACCGGGACAGGGAACACCGGGGAGCTGTTTTTT. Translated: CASSYTGTGNTGELFF.

The chain is built from TRBV7-2 and TRBJ1-2; 7 nucleotides match TRBD1. CDR1 is SGHTA and CDR2 is FQGNSA in the germline V gene. The J segment lost 0 bases and the V segment lost 5 bases, leaving 6 bases of the junction unmatched. This CDR3 spans 15 amino acids. For the CDR3, the DNA is TGTGCCAGCAGCCTTGGGACAGAAGCTAACTATGGCTACACCTTC. Protein product: CASSLGTEANYGYTF.

This clone was picked up one time. The rearrangement links TRBV7-3 to TRBJ2-5, with 7 bases identical to TRBD1. After removal of 5 bases from V and 4 bases from J, the junction contained 4 bases not matched to a gene. The CDR3 is made up of 13 amino acids. Germline V gene sequence: CDR1 SGHTA, CDR2 FQGTGA. This CDR3 reads CASSPGGLETQYF. The CDR3 nucleotides read TGTGCCAGCAGCCCAGGGGGATTAGAGACCCAGTACTTC.

The sample holds one count of this clone. V gene TRBV5-1 combines with J gene TRBJ2-1; D is perhaps TRBD1 (6 bases). V shed 4 bases and J shed 4 bases, with 12 bases lying between them. CDR1 SGHRS and CDR2 YFSETQ come from the germline V gene. The CDR3 loop spans 14 amino acids. The CDR3 protein is CASSPTGTYNEQFF. The CDR3 DNA reads as TGCGCCAGCAGCCCCACCGGGACATACAATGAGCAGTTCTTC.

This clone was seen a handful of times. The chain uses TRBV7-9 and TRBJ2-1; TRBD1 aligns across 9 bases. The CDR3 consists of 14 residues. V was pared by 6 bases and J by 6 bases, with 6 bases of the junction left unmatched. Germline V CDR1 and CDR2: SEHNR, FQNEAQ (reference sequence). This CDR3 reads CASRPGQGSNEQFF. The DNA of the CDR3 is TGTGCCAGCAGACCGGGACAGGGATCCAATGAGCAGTTCTTC.

The genes are TRBV4-1 and TRBJ2-7; 10 nucleotides align to TRBD2. The CDR3 has 15 residues. Germline CDR1 is MGHRA and CDR2 is YSYEKL. Unmatched junction bases numbered 5, after V lost 2 bases and J lost 4 bases. The DNA for the CDR3 is TGCGCCAGCAGCCAACTGACTAGCGGGTTTTACGAGCAGTACTTC. This translates into CASSQLTSGFYEQYF.

V usage is TRBV5-4 and J usage is TRBJ1-2; weak D call: TRBD1 (5 bases). The germline gives CDR1 SGHNT, CDR2 YYREEE (reference sequence). Trimming cost V 2 bases and J 8 bases, with 13 bases left between them. The CDR3 has 13 amino acids. CDR3 nucleotide sequence: TGTGCCAGCAGCTTCTCCGGGGGTAGGGGCTACACCTTC. Amino acids: CASSFSGGRGYTF. The full variable domain, completed using reference TRBV5-4 and TRBJ1-2, is ETGVTQSPTHLIKTRGQQVTLRCSSQSGHNTVSWYQQALGQGPQFIFQYYREEENGRGNFPPRFSGLQFPNYSSELNVNALELDDSALYLCASSFSGGRGYTFGSGTRLTVV.

This rearrangement joins TRBV19 to TRBJ1-5; a weak D match, TRBD1 (5 bases). Trimming removed 0 bases at V and 4 bases at J, with 10 bases between. Germline values: CDR1 LNHDA, CDR2 SQIVND (reference sequence). This CDR3 has 15 amino acids. CDR3 region: CASSIDLEGNQPQHF. For the CDR3, the DNA is TGTGCCAGTAGTATAGATCTGGAGGGGAATCAGCCCCAGCATTTT.

The chain recombines TRBV9 with TRBJ1-4; unclear D gene. V lost 4 bases and J lost 7, with 14 bases in between. Germline V gives CDR1 SGDLS, CDR2 YYNGEE. This CDR3 region has 14 residues. CDR3 residues: CASSRGSLGEKLFF. CDR3 bases: TGTGCCAGCAGCAGAGGGAGTTTGGGTGAAAAACTGTTTTTT.

V gene TRBV29-1 combines with J gene TRBJ1-4, with D unresolved. Between the trimmed V and J ends, which lost 4 bases and 0 bases, there was a span of 9 bases. The CDR3 extends over 14 amino acids. Germline V gene lookup returns CDR1 SQVTM and CDR2 ANQGSEA. This CDR3 reads CSVVEGATNEKLFF. The CDR3 DNA follows: TGCAGCGTTGTGGAGGGAGCAACTAATGAAAAACTGTTTTTT.

The chain carries TRBV30 and TRBJ2-7, with 7 nucleotides matching TRBD1. The CDR3 totals 13 residues. V shed 4 bases and J 4 bases; nucleotides not matched to a gene: 7. The germline gives CDR1 GTSNPN, CDR2 SVGIG (reference sequence). The CDR3 bases are TGTGCCTGGACACGGACAGGATATTACGAGCAGTACTTC. As protein: CAWTRTGYYEQYF.

The chain carries TRBV29-1 and TRBJ1-1, with D perhaps TRBD1 (5 bases). V lost 4 bases, J lost 5 bases, and 8 bases lay in between. The CDR3 covers 11 residues. Germline loops: CDR1 SQVTM, CDR2 ANQGSEA. The CDR3 DNA reads as TGCAGCGTTGGGCGACAGACTGAAGCTTTCTTT. It is translated as CSVGRQTEAFF.

The V gene is TRBV5-6, the J gene TRBJ1-5; 9 bases map to TRBD1. Germline V gene data show CDR1 as SGHDT and CDR2 as YYEEEE. The CDR3 totals 16 residues. V dropped 4 bases and J dropped 5; count of bases not matched to a gene: 10. In DNA, the CDR3 is TGTGCCAGCAGCCTGGGACAGGGCGGTTCGGATCAGCCCCAGCATTTT. It specifies CASSLGQGGSDQPQHF. The whole variable domain, remainder taken from reference TRBV5-6 and TRBJ1-5, is DAGVTQSPTHLIKTRGQQVTLRCSPKSGHDTVSWYQQALGQGPQFIFQYYEEEERQRGNFPDRFSGHQFPNYSSELNVNALLLGDSALYLCASSLGQGGSDQPQHFGDGTRLSIL.

This sequence joins TRBV6-5 and TRBJ2-2; D is perhaps TRBD2 (6 bases). CDR3 length equals 14 residues. Trimming shortened V by 8 bases and J by 5 bases, and 15 bases separated the two germline ends. CDR1 and CDR2 (germline): MNHEY, SVGAGI. The CDR3 DNA reads as TGTGCCAGCGGTGGGAGGCCAGGGACCGGGGAGCTGTTTTTT. It translates to CASGGRPGTGELFF.

This clone has just a few counts. The CDR3 is CASSQQTADSGNTIYF. CDR3 in DNA: TGTGCCAGCAGCCAACAAACAGCGGACTCTGGAAACACCATATATTTT. The J gene is TRBJ1-3, the V gene TRBV4-2; D remains unclear. CDR1 and CDR2 from the germline V gene are LGHNA and YNFKEQ. V was pared by 2 bases and J by 0 bases, with 11 bases between. The CDR3 is made up of 16 amino acids.

The rearrangement links TRBV19 to TRBJ2-7; D gene unclear. The CDR3 loop spans 14 amino acids. V was trimmed by 7 bases and J by 2 bases, leaving 15 bases between them. Germline assignment: CDR1 LNHDA and CDR2 SQIVND (reference sequence). The CDR3 sequence is CASKPTSRPYEQYF. Written as DNA, the CDR3 is TGTGCCAGTAAGCCGACAAGTCGACCCTACGAGCAGTACTTC.

In its sample, this clone was seen once. V usage is TRBV6-5 and J usage is TRBJ1-2; D may be TRBD1 (5 bases). The ends were cut back, 0 bases at V and 8 bases at J, with 16 bases in the middle. CDR3 length equals 15 residues. Germline-derived CDR1 and CDR2 are MNHEY and SVGAGI. The CDR3 bases are TGTGCCAGCAGTTACTCGGGGCCGGACCTATGGGGCTACACCTTC. Its translation: CASSYSGPDLWGYTF.

The chain couples TRBV5-4 to TRBJ1-1; no reliable D call. CDR1 is SGHNT and CDR2 is YYREEE in the germline V gene (reference sequence). This CDR3 comprises 14 residues. The germline V and J ends were trimmed by 1 base and 2 bases, with 9 bases remaining between them. DNA for the CDR3: TGTGCCAGCAGCTTGCCCCAAACAAACACTGAAGCTTTCTTT. This codes for CASSLPQTNTEAFF.